Below are 10 T cell receptor beta chains sequenced from a single sample in a study of blood T cell repertoires in COVID-19. TCRdb's copy holds only in-frame clones and misses some; the assay was immunoSEQ multiplex PCR. The sample consists of 200,000 or so clones, roughly 79% of them appearing once. Sequenced: peripheral blood. The receptors were gathered from a man aged 60 to 75 with active or convalescent COVID-19.

This clone showed up just a few times. The chain employs TRBV12-3 or TRBV12-4 and TRBJ2-2; D gene uncertain. The CDR3 contains 11 residues. V was shortened by 10 bases and J by 2 bases, with 5 bases between the two germline ends. The CDR3 spells CATTNTGELFF. CDR3 sequence (DNA): TGTGCCACCACAAACACCGGGGAGCTGTTTTTT.

This chain connects TRBV7-6 to TRBJ2-3, with 9 positions matching TRBD2. The CDR3 extends over 17 amino acids. CDR1 and CDR2 from the germline V gene are SGHVS and FNYEAQ. V was clipped by 2 bases and J by 3 bases; unmatched bases: 9. CDR3: CASSLSSGGRGTDTQYF. Here the CDR3 DNA reads TGTGCCAGCAGCTTAAGTTCGGGCGGGAGGGGGACAGATACGCAGTATTTT.

CDR3 bases: TGTGCCAGCTCATCGGGGAGATCCGGGGAGCTGTTTTTT. This sequence encodes CASSSGRSGELFF. This chain connects TRBV18 to TRBJ2-2, with D possibly being TRBD2 (5 bases). Germline V gene data show CDR1 as KGHSH and CDR2 as LQKENI. This CDR3 comprises 13 residues. Between the trimmed V and J ends, which lost 5 bases and 6 bases, there was a span of 10 bases.

This rearrangement joins TRBV7-9 to TRBJ1-2; 8 nucleotides agree with TRBD1. This CDR3 region has 14 residues. Germline V gene data show CDR1 as SEHNR and CDR2 as FQNEAQ (reference sequence). V lost 7 bases to trimming and J lost 4 bases; unmatched junction nucleotides: 8. The CDR3 sequence: CASNRDRPLYGYTF. CDR3 sequence (DNA): TGTGCCAGCAACAGGGACAGGCCCCTCTATGGCTACACCTTC. The variable domain in full, completed from reference TRBV7-9 and TRBJ1-2, reads DTGVSQNPRHKITKRGQNVTFRCDPISEHNRLYWYRQTLGQGPEFLTYFQNEAQLEKSRLLSDRFSAERPKGSFSTLEIQRTEQGDSAMYLCASNRDRPLYGYTFGSGTRLTVV.

The chain uses TRBV12-3 or TRBV12-4 and TRBJ1-2, with a weak D call TRBD1 (5 bases). This CDR3 comprises 13 residues. Trimming shortened V by 5 bases and J by 6 bases, and 13 bases separated the two germline ends. The CDR3 loop reads CASSADSRNGYTF. CDR3 bases: TGTGCCAGCAGTGCTGACAGTCGGAATGGCTACACCTTC.

The sample holds one count of this clone. V usage is TRBV12-3 or TRBV12-4 and J usage is TRBJ2-3, with D possibly matching TRBD2 (5 bases). V gave up 6 bases and J gave up 2 bases, with 9 bases separating them. The CDR3 totals 13 residues. The CDR3 loop reads CASSGAATDTQYF. Here the CDR3 DNA reads TGTGCCAGCAGCGGAGCGGCCACAGATACGCAGTATTTT.

The chain links TRBV28 to TRBJ1-2; the D gene is possibly TRBD1 (5 bases). This CDR3 region has 13 residues. The V and J ends lost 6 bases and 12 bases respectively, with 20 bases between them. Germline CDR1 is MDHEN and CDR2 is SYDVKM. CDR3 in amino acids: CASRARDFRGDTF. CDR3 DNA: TGTGCCAGCAGGGCTAGGGACTTTAGAGGAGACACCTTC.

The chain links TRBV10-3 to TRBJ2-1; TRBD2 aligns across 7 bases. J gave up 10 bases and V 2 bases, and 5 bases lay outside the gene matches. This CDR3 is 13 amino acids long. CDR1 is ENHRY, CDR2 SYGVKD, per germline. This chain's CDR3 is CAISEIAGHEQFF. As DNA, the CDR3 is TGTGCCATCAGTGAGATAGCGGGTCACGAGCAGTTCTTC.

Comments on this clone: The same CDR3 is also encoded by other DNA sequences in this sample. The V gene is TRBV29-1, the J gene TRBJ2-3; possible D gene TRBD2, 5 bases. The germline CDR1 and CDR2 sequences are SQVTM and ANQGSEA. V lost 4 bases to trimming and J lost 3 bases, with 5 bases between them. This CDR3 comprises 11 residues. In DNA form, the CDR3 reads TGCAGCGTTGGAGGGACAGATACGCAGTATTTT. It is translated as CSVGGTDTQYF.

This chain links TRBV24-1 with TRBJ2-1; 8 nucleotides agree with TRBD2. The CDR3 is 15 residues long. The V gene's germline CDR1 is KGHDR and CDR2 SFDVKD. The V and J ends lost 6 bases and 8 bases, in that order; junction bases with no gene match: 11. The CDR3 DNA reads as TGTGCCACCAGTTCCCTCGCGGGAGGAATCTATGAGCAGTTCTTC. Translation: CATSSLAGGIYEQFF.